This T cell receptor (beta chain) was retrieved from a study of Ad26.COV2.S vaccination and SARS-CoV-2 variants. Germline-derived CDR1 and CDR2 are SNHLY and FYNNEI. Trimming removed 6 bases at V and 4 bases at J, with 15 bases between. This CDR3 is built from 14 residues. Regarding the study as a whole: Non-spike TCR breadth was similar in vaccine and placebo recipients. Participants in the vaccine arm had higher spike-specific TCR breadth; placebo recipients had lower. Responses of spike-specific T cells (both CD8+ and CD4+) reportedly showed substantial breadth after vaccination.

Some clones are missing from TCRdb's copy, which holds only in-frame ones; the method was immunoSEQ multiplex PCR. The table includes over 130,000 clones, about nine tenths detected once. Details on this clone: Antigen unknown.

This receptor was obtained from a human donor who had recovered from COVID-19. The chain is built from TRBV2 and TRBJ1-1; D possibly corresponds to TRBD1 (6 bases). The sequencing here drew on peripheral blood, taken after recovery from COVID-19. The CDR3 reads CASRNRVRATEAFF. The CDR3 coding sequence is TGTGCCAGCAGGAACAGGGTTAGGGCCACTGAAGCTTTCTTT.